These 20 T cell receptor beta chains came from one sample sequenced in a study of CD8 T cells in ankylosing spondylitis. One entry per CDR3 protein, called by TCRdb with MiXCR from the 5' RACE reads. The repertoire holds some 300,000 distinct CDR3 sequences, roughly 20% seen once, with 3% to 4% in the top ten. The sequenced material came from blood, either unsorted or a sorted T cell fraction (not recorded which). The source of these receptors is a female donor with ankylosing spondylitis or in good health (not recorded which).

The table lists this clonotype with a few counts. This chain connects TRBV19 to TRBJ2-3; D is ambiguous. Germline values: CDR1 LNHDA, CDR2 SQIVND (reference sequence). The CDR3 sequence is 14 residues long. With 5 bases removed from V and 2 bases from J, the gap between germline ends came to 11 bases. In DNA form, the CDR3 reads TGTGCCAGTAGTGCGGCAGGCGCCACAGATACGCAGTATTTT. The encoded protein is CASSAAGATDTQYF. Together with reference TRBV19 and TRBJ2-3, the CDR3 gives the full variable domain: DGGITQSPKYLFRKEGQNVTLSCEQNLNHDAMYWYRQDPGQGLRLIYYSQIVNDFQKGDIAEGYSVSREKKESFPLTVTSAQKNPTAFYLCASSAAGATDTQYFGPGTRLTVL.

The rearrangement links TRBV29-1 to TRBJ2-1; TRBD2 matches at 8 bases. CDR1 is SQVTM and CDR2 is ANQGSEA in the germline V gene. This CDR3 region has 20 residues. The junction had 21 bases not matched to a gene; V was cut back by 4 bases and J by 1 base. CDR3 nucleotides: TGCAGCGTTGCTAGTGGGGGTGGGCTAGCGGGTGGCCTTTCCTACAATGAGCAGTTCTTC. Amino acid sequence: CSVASGGGLAGGLSYNEQFF.

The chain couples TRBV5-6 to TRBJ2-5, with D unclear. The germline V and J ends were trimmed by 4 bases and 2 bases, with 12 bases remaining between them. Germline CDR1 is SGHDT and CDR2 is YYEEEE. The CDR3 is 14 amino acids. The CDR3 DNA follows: TGTGCCAGCAGCCCAACACGGATACAAGAGACCCAGTACTTC. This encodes CASSPTRIQETQYF.

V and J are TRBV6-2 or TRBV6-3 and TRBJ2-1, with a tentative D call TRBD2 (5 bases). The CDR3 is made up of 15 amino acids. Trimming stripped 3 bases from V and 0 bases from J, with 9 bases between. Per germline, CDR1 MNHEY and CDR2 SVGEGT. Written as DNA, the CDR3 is TGTGCCAGCAGTTATGGGAGTAGCTCCTACAATGAGCAGTTCTTC. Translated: CASSYGSSSYNEQFF.

CDR3 nucleotide sequence: TGCAGTGCTAGAGGGAGGAATGAGCAGTTCTTC. Its protein product is CSARGRNEQFF. The chain joins TRBV20-1 to TRBJ2-1, with D perhaps matching TRBD2 (5 bases). The CDR3 is 11 residues long. V lost 1 base and J 7 bases, leaving 5 bases between the germline ends. Germline CDR1 reads DFQATT; CDR2 reads SNEGSKA (reference sequence).

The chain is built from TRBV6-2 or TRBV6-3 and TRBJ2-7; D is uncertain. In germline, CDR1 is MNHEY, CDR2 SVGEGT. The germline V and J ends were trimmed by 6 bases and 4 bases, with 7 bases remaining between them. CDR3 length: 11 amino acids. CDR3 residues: CASRSVYEQYF. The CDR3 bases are TGTGCCAGCAGGTCCGTTTACGAGCAGTACTTC.

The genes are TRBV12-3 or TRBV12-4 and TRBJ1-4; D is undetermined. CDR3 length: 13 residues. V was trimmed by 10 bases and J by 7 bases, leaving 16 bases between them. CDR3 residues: CAIQQQRREKLFF. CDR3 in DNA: TGTGCCATCCAACAACAGCGACGTGAAAAACTGTTTTTT.

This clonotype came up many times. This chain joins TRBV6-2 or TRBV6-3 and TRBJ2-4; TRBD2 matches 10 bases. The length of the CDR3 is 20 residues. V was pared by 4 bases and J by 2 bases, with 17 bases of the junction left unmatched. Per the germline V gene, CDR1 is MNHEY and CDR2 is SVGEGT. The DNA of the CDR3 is TGTGCCAGCAGTTCAGCGGGAGGGCCCCACACCTCTCTTCCCAAAAACATTCAGTACTTC. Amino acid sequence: CASSSAGGPHTSLPKNIQYF.

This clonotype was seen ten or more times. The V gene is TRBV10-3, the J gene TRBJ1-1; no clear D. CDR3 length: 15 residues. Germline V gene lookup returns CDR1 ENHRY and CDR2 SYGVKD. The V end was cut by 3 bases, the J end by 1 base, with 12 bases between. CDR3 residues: CAISDGEGWNTEAFF. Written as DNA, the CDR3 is TGTGCCATCAGTGATGGGGAGGGTTGGAACACTGAAGCTTTCTTT.

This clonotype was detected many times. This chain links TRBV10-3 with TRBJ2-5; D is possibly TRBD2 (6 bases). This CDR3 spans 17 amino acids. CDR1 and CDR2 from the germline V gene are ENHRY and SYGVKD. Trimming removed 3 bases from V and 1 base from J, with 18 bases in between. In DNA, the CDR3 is TGTGCCATCAGTGACCCAGTGCTAACGGGAGTCCAAGAGACCCAGTACTTC. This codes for CAISDPVLTGVQETQYF.

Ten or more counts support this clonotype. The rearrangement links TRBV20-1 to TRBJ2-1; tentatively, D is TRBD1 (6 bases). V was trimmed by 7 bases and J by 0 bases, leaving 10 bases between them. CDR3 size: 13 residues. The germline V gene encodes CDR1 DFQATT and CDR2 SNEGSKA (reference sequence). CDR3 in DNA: TGCAGTGGGGGGCTGTACTCCTACAATGAGCAGTTCTTC. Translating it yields CSGGLYSYNEQFF.

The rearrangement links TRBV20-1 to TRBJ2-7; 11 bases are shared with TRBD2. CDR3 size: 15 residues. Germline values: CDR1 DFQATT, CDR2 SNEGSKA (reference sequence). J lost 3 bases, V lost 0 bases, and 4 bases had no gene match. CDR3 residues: CSARDPGTSGYEQYF. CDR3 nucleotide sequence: TGCAGTGCTAGAGATCCAGGGACTAGCGGCTACGAGCAGTACTTC.

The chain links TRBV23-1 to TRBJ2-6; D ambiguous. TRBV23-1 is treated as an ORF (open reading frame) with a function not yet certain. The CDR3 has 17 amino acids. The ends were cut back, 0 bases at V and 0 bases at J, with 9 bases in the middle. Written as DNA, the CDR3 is TGCGCCAGCAGTCAATCCAGTCTGTTCTCTGGGGCCAACGTCCTGACTTTC. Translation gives CASSQSSLFSGANVLTF.

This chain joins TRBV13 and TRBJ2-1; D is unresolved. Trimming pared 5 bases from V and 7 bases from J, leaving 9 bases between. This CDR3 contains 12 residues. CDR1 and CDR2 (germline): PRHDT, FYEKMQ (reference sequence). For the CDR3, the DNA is TGTGCCAGCAGCCCCCTCGAGAATGAGCAGTTCTTC. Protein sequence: CASSPLENEQFF.

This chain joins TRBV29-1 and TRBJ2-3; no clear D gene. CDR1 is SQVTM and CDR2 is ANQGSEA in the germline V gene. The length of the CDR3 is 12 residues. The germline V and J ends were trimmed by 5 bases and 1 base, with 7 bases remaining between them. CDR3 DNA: TGCAGCGTTCAGGACGGCACAGATACGCAGTATTTT. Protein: CSVQDGTDTQYF.

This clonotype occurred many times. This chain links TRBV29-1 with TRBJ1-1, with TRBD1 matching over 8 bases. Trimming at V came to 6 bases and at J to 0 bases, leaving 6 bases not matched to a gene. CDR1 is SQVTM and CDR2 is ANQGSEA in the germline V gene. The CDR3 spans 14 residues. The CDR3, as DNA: TGCAGCGTAGGACAGGGAAGGGTGAACACTGAAGCTTTCTTT. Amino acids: CSVGQGRVNTEAFF.

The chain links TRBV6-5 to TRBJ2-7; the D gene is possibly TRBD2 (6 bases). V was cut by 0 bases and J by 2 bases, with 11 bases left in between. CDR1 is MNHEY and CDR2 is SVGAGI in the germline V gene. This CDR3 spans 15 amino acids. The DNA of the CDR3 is TGTGCCAGCAGTTACTCCCGCGGGGCAACCTACGAGCAGTACTTC. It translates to CASSYSRGATYEQYF.

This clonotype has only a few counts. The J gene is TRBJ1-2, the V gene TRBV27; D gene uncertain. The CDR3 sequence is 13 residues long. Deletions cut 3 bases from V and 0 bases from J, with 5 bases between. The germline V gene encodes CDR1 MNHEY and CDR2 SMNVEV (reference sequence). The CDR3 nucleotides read TGTGCCAGCAGTTTTACAGCTAACTATGGCTACACCTTC. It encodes CASSFTANYGYTF.

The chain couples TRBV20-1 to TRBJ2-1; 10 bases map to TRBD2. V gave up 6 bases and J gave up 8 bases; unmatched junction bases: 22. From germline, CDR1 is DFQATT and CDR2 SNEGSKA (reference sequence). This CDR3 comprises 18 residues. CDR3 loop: CSAFLAGEYNLGVDEQFF. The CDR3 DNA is TGCAGTGCGTTCCTAGCGGGGGAATACAATTTGGGGGTCGATGAGCAGTTCTTC.

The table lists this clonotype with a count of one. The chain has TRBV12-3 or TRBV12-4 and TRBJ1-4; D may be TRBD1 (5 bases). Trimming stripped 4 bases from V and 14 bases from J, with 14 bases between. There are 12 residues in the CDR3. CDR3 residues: CASSSPGGWLFF. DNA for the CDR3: TGTGCCAGCAGTTCCCCGGGGGGTTGGCTGTTTTTT.